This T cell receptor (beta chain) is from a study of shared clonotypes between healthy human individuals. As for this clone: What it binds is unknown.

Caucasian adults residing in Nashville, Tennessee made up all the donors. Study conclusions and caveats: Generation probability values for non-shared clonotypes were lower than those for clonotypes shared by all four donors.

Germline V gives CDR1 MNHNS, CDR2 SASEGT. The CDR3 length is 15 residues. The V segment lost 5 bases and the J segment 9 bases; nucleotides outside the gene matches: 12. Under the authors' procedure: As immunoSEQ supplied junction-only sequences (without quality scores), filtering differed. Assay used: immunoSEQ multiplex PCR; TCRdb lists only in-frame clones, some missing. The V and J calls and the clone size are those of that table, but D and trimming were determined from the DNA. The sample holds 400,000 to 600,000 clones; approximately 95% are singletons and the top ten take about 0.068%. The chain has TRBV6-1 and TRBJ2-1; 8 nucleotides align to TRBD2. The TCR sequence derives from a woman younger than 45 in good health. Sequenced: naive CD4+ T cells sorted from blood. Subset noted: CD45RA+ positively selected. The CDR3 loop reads CASSSGLAAEGEQFF. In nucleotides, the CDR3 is TGTGCCAGCAGTTCTGGACTAGCTGCTGAGGGTGAGCAGTTCTTC.